Each of the 10 T cell receptor beta chains below was sequenced from the same sample in a study of identical twins. From the 5' RACE reads, TCRdb called clonotypes with MiXCR, one entry per CDR3 protein. There are 450,000 or so distinct CDR3 sequences in the sample; approximately 14% occur only once, and more than 0.5% lies in the top ten. This sample also belongs to another study, concerning yellow fever vaccine responses in identical twins.

Sequenced material: CD4+ T cells sorted from blood. Every receptor here comes from a woman between 18 and 29 years old in good health.

This clonotype was found a few times. V gene TRBV15 combines with J gene TRBJ1-1; D perhaps matches TRBD1 (5 bases). CDR1 is LNHNV, CDR2 YYDKDF, per germline (reference sequence). The CDR3 spans 14 residues. Trimming removed 7 bases from V and 1 base from J, with 13 bases in between. CDR3 nucleotides: TGTGCCACCACCCAAGGGACGCCGAACACTGAAGCTTTCTTT. It encodes CATTQGTPNTEAFF.

The chain links TRBV20-1 to TRBJ2-7; TRBD2 matches at 11 bases. V lost 3 bases, J lost 0 bases, and 4 bases stayed unmatched. Germline V CDR1 and CDR2: DFQATT, SNEGSKA (reference sequence). The CDR3 contains 15 residues. This CDR3 reads CSARGLAAISYEQYF. CDR3 bases: TGCAGTGCTAGGGGACTAGCGGCAATCTCCTACGAGCAGTACTTC.

The J gene is TRBJ2-1, the V gene TRBV12-5; TRBD2 is a possible D gene (5 bases). Per germline, CDR1 LGHNT and CDR2 FRNRAP. V was trimmed by 4 bases and J by 8 bases, leaving 12 bases between them. The CDR3 totals 13 residues. CDR3 in DNA: TGTGCTAGTGGTTCGTCGGGGTTGGATGAGCAGTTCTTC. This gives the protein CASGSSGLDEQFF.

This clonotype was observed at least ten times. This chain uses TRBV29-1 with TRBJ2-7; 7 bases align to TRBD1. Germline V gives CDR1 SQVTM, CDR2 ANQGSEA. This CDR3 region has 13 residues. V gave up 7 bases and J gave up 0 bases; unmatched junction bases: 6. The CDR3 DNA reads TGCAGCGCACAGGGGAAGGGCTCCTACGAGCAGTACTTC. Translation: CSAQGKGSYEQYF.

This clonotype was counted at least ten times. The chain links TRBV6-5 to TRBJ2-7, with 8 nucleotides matching TRBD1. V dropped 0 bases and J dropped 5; count of bases not matched to a gene: 3. Germline V gene lookup returns CDR1 MNHEY and CDR2 SVGAGI. The CDR3 is made up of 14 amino acids. CDR3 in DNA: TGTGCCAGCAGTTACTCGGACAGGGCCCACGAGCAGTACTTC. Its translation is CASSYSDRAHEQYF.

The V gene is TRBV20-1, the J gene TRBJ2-3; the D gene is possibly TRBD2 (6 bases). This CDR3 contains 15 residues. With 1 base removed from V and 0 bases from J, the gap between germline ends came to 11 bases. Germline V gene lookup returns CDR1 DFQATT and CDR2 SNEGSKA (reference sequence). CDR3 protein: CSARVGSGSTDTQYF. In DNA form, the CDR3 reads TGCAGTGCTAGAGTCGGTAGCGGAAGCACAGATACGCAGTATTTT.

This chain links TRBV7-9 with TRBJ2-7, with D maybe TRBD1 (7 bases). This CDR3 is 15 amino acids long. Germline V lookup: CDR1 SEHNR, CDR2 FQNEAQ (reference sequence). Trimming removed 5 bases from V and 5 bases from J, with 19 bases in between. CDR3 region: CASSRGGTVLHEQYF. DNA of the CDR3: TGTGCCAGCAGCCGAGGAGGGACAGTTCTCCACGAGCAGTACTTC.

V is TRBV12-5 and J is TRBJ2-1; D is undetermined. The V and J ends lost 4 bases and 6 bases respectively, with 7 bases between them. Germline lookup yields CDR1 LGHNT and CDR2 FRNRAP. This CDR3 spans 12 amino acids. The CDR3 protein is CASGSPGNEQFF. The DNA for the CDR3 is TGTGCTAGTGGTTCCCCGGGCAATGAGCAGTTCTTC.

The CDR3 protein is CSAKPGTVYNEQFF. CDR3 sequence (DNA): TGCAGTGCAAAACCCGGGACAGTTTACAATGAGCAGTTCTTC. This rearrangement joins TRBV20-1 to TRBJ2-1, with 7 bases that match TRBD1. J lost 4 bases, V lost 6 bases, and 9 bases had no gene match. Per the germline V gene, CDR1 is DFQATT and CDR2 is SNEGSKA (reference sequence). The length of the CDR3 is 14 residues.

The table lists this clonotype with many counts. The V gene is TRBV5-4, the J gene TRBJ2-2; 14 bases match TRBD2. V shed 7 bases and J 2 bases; nucleotides not matched to a gene: 1. The CDR3 runs 15 residues. Germline V gene data show CDR1 as SGHNT and CDR2 as YYREEE (reference sequence). The CDR3 nucleotides are TGTGCCAGCGGGACTAGCGGGGGTAACACCGGGGAGCTGTTTTTT. Translated: CASGTSGGNTGELFF.